These 7 T cell receptor beta chains were sequenced from one sample in a study of T cell repertoires in cytomegalovirus infection. TCRdb re-called the reads with MiXCR, one entry per CDR3 protein. The sample yields about 55,000 distinct CDR3 sequences, around a fifth seen once. The antigens these receptors bind are not known. Sequencing was performed on CD8+ T cells from cultured PBMCs, taken from culture after CMV antigen stimulation. The origin of the receptors is a human donor in good health (CMV status not recorded). Some clones in this sample may be carry-over from other donors' samples.

This clonotype was recorded at least ten times. The chain links TRBV7-2 to TRBJ2-5, with D possibly TRBD2 on 7 matching bases. The length of the CDR3 is 15 residues. The V end was cut by 7 bases, the J end by 5 bases, with 20 bases between. Germline assignment: CDR1 SGHTA and CDR2 FQGNSA. DNA of the CDR3: TGTGCCAGCACCCCGAGTTGGGGGGGGCGGGAGACCCAGTACTTC. Translated: CASTPSWGGRETQYF. The full variable domain, its missing parts supplied by reference TRBV7-2 and TRBJ2-5, is GAGVSQSPSNKVTEKGKDVELRCDPISGHTALYWYRQSLGQGLEFLIYFQGNSAPDKSGLPSDRFSAERTGGSVSTLTIQRTQQEDSAVYLCASTPSWGGRETQYFGPGTRLLVL.

V usage is TRBV7-6 and J usage is TRBJ2-1; D is ambiguous. Trimming stripped 2 bases from V and 5 bases from J, with 16 bases between. Looked up from germline, CDR1 is SGHVS and CDR2 is FNYEAQ. This CDR3 has 16 residues. CDR3 in DNA: TGTGCCAGCAGCTTACGGCCACTCGACTTGAACAATGAGCAGTTCTTC. Amino acids: CASSLRPLDLNNEQFF.

This clonotype appeared a few times. This chain links TRBV7-2 with TRBJ2-7; D assignment may be TRBD1 or TRBD2 (5 bases each). The CDR3 is 16 amino acids. Deletions cut 5 bases from V and 0 bases from J, with 17 bases between. CDR1 is SGHTA, CDR2 FQGNSA, per germline. The CDR3 reads CASSLPGTPSSYEQYF. The CDR3 coding sequence is TGTGCCAGCAGCCTTCCCGGGACCCCGAGCTCCTACGAGCAGTACTTC.

V is TRBV7-8 and J is TRBJ2-2; 11 bases are a match to TRBD1. From germline, CDR1 is SGHVS and CDR2 FQNEAQ. After removal of 0 bases from V and 3 bases from J, the junction contained 3 bases not matched to a gene. The CDR3 sequence is 17 residues long. CDR3 residues: CASSLARTGGYTGELFF. In nucleotides, the CDR3 is TGTGCCAGCAGCTTAGCTCGGACAGGGGGCTACACCGGGGAGCTGTTTTTT.

This sequence joins TRBV6-4 and TRBJ2-3; D is possibly TRBD2 (5 bases). Germline CDR1 and CDR2: MRHNA and SNTAGT. Deletions cut 2 bases from V and 1 base from J, with 10 bases between. The CDR3 loop spans 15 amino acids. Here the CDR3 reads CASSDSPAGTDTQYF. Written as DNA, the CDR3 is TGTGCCAGCAGTGACAGTCCAGCGGGCACAGATACGCAGTATTTT.

The rearrangement links TRBV27 to TRBJ2-7; D unclear. V was trimmed by 5 bases and J by 0 bases, leaving 11 bases between them. This CDR3 is 14 amino acids long. Germline V gene data show CDR1 as MNHEY and CDR2 as SMNVEV (reference sequence). DNA for the CDR3: TGTGCCAGCAGTGGGATTTACGGCTCCTACGAGCAGTACTTC. Protein: CASSGIYGSYEQYF.

This rearrangement joins TRBV7-2 to TRBJ1-2, with D unclear. The CDR3 length is 11 residues. Looked up from germline, CDR1 is SGHTA and CDR2 is FQGNSA. V was clipped by 5 bases and J by 5 bases, with 6 bases between them. DNA for the CDR3: TGTGCCAGCAGCCAAAGATATGGCTACACCTTC. This codes for CASSQRYGYTF.